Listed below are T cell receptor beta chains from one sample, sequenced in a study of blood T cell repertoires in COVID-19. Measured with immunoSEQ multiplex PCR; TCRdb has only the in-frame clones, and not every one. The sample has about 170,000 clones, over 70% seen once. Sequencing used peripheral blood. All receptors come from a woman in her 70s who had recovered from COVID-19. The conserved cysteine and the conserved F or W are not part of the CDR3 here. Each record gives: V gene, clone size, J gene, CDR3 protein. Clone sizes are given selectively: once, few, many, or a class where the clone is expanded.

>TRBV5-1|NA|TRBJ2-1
ASSPTTSGAGDEQF
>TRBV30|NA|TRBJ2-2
ALGAGSFYTGELF
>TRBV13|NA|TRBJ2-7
ASSLRIRTGRDYEQY
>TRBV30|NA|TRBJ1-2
AWNSRVGNYGYT
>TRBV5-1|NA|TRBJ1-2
ASSLVLYSYGYT
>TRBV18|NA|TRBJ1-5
ASSPDRETGQPQH
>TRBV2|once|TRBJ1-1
ASTITRYHAF
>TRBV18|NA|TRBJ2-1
ASSPRQALSSYNEQF
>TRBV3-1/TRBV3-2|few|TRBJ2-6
ASSQEFGSSGANVLT
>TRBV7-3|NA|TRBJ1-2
ASSPGGLYYT
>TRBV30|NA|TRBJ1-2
AWSWGGLDYGYT
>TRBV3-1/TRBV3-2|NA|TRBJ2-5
ASSQATVQETQY
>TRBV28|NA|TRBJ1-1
ASQRGLAGTEAF
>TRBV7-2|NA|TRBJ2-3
ASSPTRVGGGTQY
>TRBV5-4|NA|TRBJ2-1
ASSLPGQGFSEQF
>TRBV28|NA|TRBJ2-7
ASSPVGDRKTEQY
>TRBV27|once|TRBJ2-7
ASSLAGVQYEQY